Sequencing of this T cell receptor beta chain was carried out in a study of cytomegalovirus exposure and HLA in healthy donors. V dropped 6 bases and J dropped 4; count of bases not matched to a gene: 5. There are 14 residues in the CDR3. CDR1 MNHEY and CDR2 SMNVEV come from the germline V gene (reference sequence). Amplification used 60 Vbeta primers and 13 Jbeta primers. Sequenced by immunoSEQ multiplex PCR; TCRdb stores in-frame clones only, minus some. The repertoire consists of about 150,000 clones, with 66% occurring once and the leading ten covering over 1.5%. The specimen was PBMCs. The chain has TRBV27 and TRBJ2-7; 11 nucleotides agree with TRBD2. This TCR was recovered from a human donor in good health. The CDR3 sequence is CASSSGTSGYEQYF. The CDR3, as DNA: TGTGCCAGCAGCTCCGGGACTAGCGGATACGAGCAGTACTTC.